This T cell receptor beta chain came from a study of shared clonotypes between healthy human individuals (dated by TCRdb to about 2020). Looking at the study overall: The cohort included three men and two women between 18 and 49 years of age. Per donor, three plates each were used for CD4 naive and CD4 memory, two for CD8 naive, and one for CD8 memory. Blood TCR repertoires of roughly five healthy adults were deeply sequenced to estimate repertoire size and the extent of clonotype sharing between individuals. To increase sequencing depth and limit assay-specific biases, TCR repertoire library preparation and sequencing were carried out by different laboratories using diverse techniques. Leukapheresis yielded between about 0.8 and 9.5 billion PBMCs per donor. The full study reports these points: Rarefaction of sorted-subset datasets indicated incomplete sequencing despite the large sequencing depth. Across four donors, about 5.2% of naive CD4, 3% to 3.5% of naive CD8, under 2.5% of memory CD4, and approximately 0.42% of memory CD8 clonotypes were shared. Estimated clonotype richness was generally larger for naive than for memory subsets. Compared with non-shared clonotypes, the clonotypes found in all four sorted-subset donors had higher generation probabilities. Sampling was restricted to blood, and TCR repertoires in tissues likely differ from the TCR repertoires found in blood. Based on pairwise subsampling, the degree of clonotype sharing among donors was expected to be affected by sequencing depth. Because the study included a small number of donors, the genetic and exposure-history diversity represented was limited.

As concerns this clone: No cognate antigen has been identified for it. The sample holds no much larger clone one base away, and base qualities are not on file.

Using the deep immunoSEQ assay, multiplex PCR amplified TCR CDR3 regions from genomic DNA. For each cell subset, the extracted genomic DNA was distributed evenly across all wells of several immunoSEQ 96-well plates, and each plate served as one replicate. For sorted subsets, each replicate PCR was loaded with 200 ng genomic DNA, equivalent to 25,000 to 30,000 T cell genomes. The purified libraries were quantified using a Qubit 3.0 fluorometer, sized with a Bioanalyzer 2100, and then quantified again using the KAPA Library Quantification kit. Each immunoSEQ 96-well plate was sequenced on its own single-read 150-cycle Illumina NextSeq 550 flow cell. Per the source publication's procedure: Because the immunoSEQ output included only junctional sequences and no quality scores, the filtering could not be the same as the filtering used for full-length reads. Sequences were annotated with PyIR, a Python wrapper for IgBLAST v1.9, and V/J genes and CDR3 were assigned using IMGT germline references. Reads were removed for weak V/J assignments (E-value above 1e-6), missing CDR3, stop codons, out-of-frame junctions, or ambiguous translated residues. V3J clonotypes were defined as sequences sharing an identical inferred V gene, J gene, and CDR3 amino acid sequence. Percentage overlap between repertoires was computed as shared unique clonotypes divided by the size of the smaller repertoire. Repertoire richness was assessed with RTK rarefaction, the Chao1 estimator, and Recon v2.1 estimates of unobserved clonotypes. For all TCRbeta clonotypes obtained by the gDNA method from a few donors, generation probabilities were computed with OLGA. The immuneACCESS repertoire file appears here via TCRdb, limited to in-frame rearrangements. These files lack a portion of the clones; in checked studies, under half of the deficit traces to unresolved V genes, and the cause of the others is not known. That table gives V, J and clone size, and the DNA gave D and trimming. For this sample the table gives 1.5 million to 2.5 million clones, of which over 85% were detected only once. Less than 1.5% of the sample is in the top ten clones.

For the CD8 naive samples, CD45RO-negative cells were positively selected for CCR7, yielding a CD45RA+CCR7+ population from which TemRA cells were excluded. Donors were healthy HIV-negative adults with no recently reported acute infections or vaccinations. All donors were Caucasian adults living in Nashville, Tennessee, USA. After blood collection by leukapheresis, PBMCs were isolated using Ficoll-Histopaque density gradient centrifugation and then cryopreserved in the vapor phase of liquid nitrogen. Analytical flow cytometry was used to check the purity and quantity of each magnetically sorted T cell population. Genomic DNA was isolated from every sorted fraction and measured by UV absorbance on a Nanodrop 2000c. The CDR3 holds 14 amino acids from the cysteine to the phenylalanine. The sequence is cut down to CDR3 DNA, 42 bases in frame from base 1. The junction shows trimming of 3 bases on V and 4 bases on J, and the gene matches do not reach 3 bases of it. CDR1 LNHNV and CDR2 YYDKDF are derived from the germline V gene (reference sequence).

The sample comprised naive CD8+ T cells sorted from blood. The label giving this sample's cell subset or site can be read as: CD45RA+CCR7+. In this chain, TRBV15 is recombined with TRBJ1-3; TRBD1 aligns with 7 central bases. The origin of this receptor is a man younger than 35 in good health. The CDR3 is CATSRTGTGNTIYF. The nucleotides are TGTGCCACCAGCAGGACAGGGACGGGAAACACCATATATTTT. Beyond the CDR3, the reference TRBV15 and TRBJ1-3 genes provide the residues; the full variable domain reads: DAMVIQNPRYQVTQFGKPVTLSCSQTLNHNVMYWYQQKSSQAPKLLFHYYDKDFNNEADTPDNFQSRRPNTSFCFLDIRSPGLGDTAMYLCATSRTGTGNTIYFGEGSWLTVV.